The present TCR beta chain was sequenced within a study of T cell changes during pregnancy in multiple sclerosis. This CDR3 contains 15 residues. V lost 2 bases, J lost 1 base, and 5 bases stayed unmatched. Germline V gene sequence: CDR1 GTSNPN, CDR2 SVGIG (reference sequence). In this sample, this clone turned up once. Repertoires were generated with immunoSEQ multiplex PCR, while TCRdb's copy carries only in-frame clones and drops some. The sample contains about 55,000 clones, approximately 94% of which appear only once. This clonotype was obtained from a female donor with multiple sclerosis, enrolled in a pregnancy study. The V and J genes are TRBV30 and TRBJ2-3, with 8 bases identical to TRBD2. The sample in question was CD8+ T cells from peripheral blood mononuclear cells, obtained in the third trimester of pregnancy. CDR3 protein: CAWSTSGKGTDTQYF. The CDR3 DNA follows: TGTGCCTGGAGTACTAGCGGAAAAGGCACAGATACGCAGTATTTT.